This T cell receptor beta chain was captured in a study of tumor and adjacent non-tumor tissue in lung cancer. TCRbeta libraries were built with three rounds of nested PCR, modified from ARM-PCR. TCRdb analysed the multiplex PCR reads with MiXCR anew, one entry per CDR3 protein. The repertoire holds approximately 79,000 distinct CDR3 sequences, 72% seen once, with around 9.6% in the top ten. The CDR3 runs to 19 residues. Germline CDR1 reads ENHRY; CDR2 reads SYGVKD. V lost 6 bases, J lost 0 bases, and 16 bases stayed unmatched. The template was RNA from unsorted bulk tissue. Donors were chemotherapy-naive, newly diagnosed lung cancer surgical patients in China, August–late 2014.

The sequence came from a woman between 40 and 55 years old with non-small cell lung cancer. The sequencing input was lung tumor tissue. J is TRBJ2-1 and V is TRBV10-3; 8 bases line up with TRBD2. The CDR3 protein is CAIRTGLVGGLSSYNEQFF. The CDR3 DNA follows: TGTGCCATCAGAACGGGACTAGTGGGAGGCCTAAGCTCCTACAATGAGCAGTTCTTC.